Each of the 2 T cell receptor beta chains below was sequenced from the same sample in a study of blood T cell repertoires in COVID-19 (dated by TCRdb to about 2020). The library was produced with the immunoSEQ multiplex PCR assay. The immuneACCESS repertoire file appears here via TCRdb, limited to in-frame rearrangements. These files lack a portion of the clones; in checked studies, under half of the deficit traces to unresolved V genes, and the cause of the others is not known. Within this sample are under 200,000 clones, with more than 85% of them counted one time only. The ten largest clonotypes hold approximately 0.5% of the sample. Material: peripheral blood. The receptors stem from a man aged 60 to 69 with COVID-19, enrolled during active disease.

The chain joins TRBV14 to TRBJ2-1; weak D call: TRBD2 (6 bases). V was pared by 1 base and J by 7 bases, with 23 bases between. Germline loops: CDR1 SGHDN, CDR2 FVKESK. The CDR3 runs 18 residues. The CDR3 nucleotides are TGTGCCAGCAGCCAAGTGGGAGGTCCCCCGACGCGAAGAAATGAGCAGTTCTTC. Protein: CASSQVGGPPTRRNEQFF.

This clone has a single count. The chain carries TRBV18 and TRBJ2-3; tentatively, D is TRBD1 (6 bases). There are 18 residues in the CDR3. Germline V gives CDR1 KGHSH, CDR2 LQKENI. Between the trimmed V and J ends, which lost 5 bases and 0 bases, there was a span of 21 bases. The chain's CDR3 is CASSFGQIRRTSTDTQYF. Here the CDR3 DNA reads TGTGCCAGCTCATTCGGACAGATCAGGCGCACTAGCACAGATACGCAGTATTTT.